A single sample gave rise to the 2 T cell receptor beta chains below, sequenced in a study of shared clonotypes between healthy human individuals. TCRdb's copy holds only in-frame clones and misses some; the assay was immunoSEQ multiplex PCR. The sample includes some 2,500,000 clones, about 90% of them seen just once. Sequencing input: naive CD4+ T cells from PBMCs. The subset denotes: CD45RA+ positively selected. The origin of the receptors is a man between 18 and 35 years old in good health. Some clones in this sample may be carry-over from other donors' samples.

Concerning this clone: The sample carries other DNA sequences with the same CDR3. CDR3 loop: CASSPGGSYEQYF. CDR3 coding DNA: TGCGCCAGCAGCCCAGGGGGATCCTACGAGCAGTACTTC. The rearrangement joins TRBV5-1 to TRBJ2-7; 7 positions agree with TRBD1. Germline CDR1 is SGHRS and CDR2 is YFSETQ. V lost 4 bases, J lost 1 base, and 2 bases stayed unmatched. The CDR3 length is 13 residues.

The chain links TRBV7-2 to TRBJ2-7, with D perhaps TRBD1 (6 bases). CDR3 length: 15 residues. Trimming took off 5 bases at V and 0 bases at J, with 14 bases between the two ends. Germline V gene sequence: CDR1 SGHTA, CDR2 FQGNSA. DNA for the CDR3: TGTGCCAGCAGCGTGGCCGGGACATACTCCTACGAGCAGTACTTC. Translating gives CASSVAGTYSYEQYF.